Shown below are 12 T cell receptor beta chains from a single sample sequenced in a study of beta chain features in type 1 diabetes. The entirety of the isolated RNA underwent reverse transcription, so expressed TCRB transcripts were sequenced. Only in-frame clones appear in the TCRdb table, and some are missing; sequencing was by immunoSEQ multiplex PCR. The table includes around 250,000 clones, about 63% detected once. Sequencing was done on a sample of naive CD4+ T cells from blood. Receptors originate from a man aged 30 to 39 in good health.

This chain joins TRBV30 and TRBJ2-1; D is unclear. Germline lookup yields CDR1 GTSNPN and CDR2 SVGIG (reference sequence). Between the trimmed V and J ends, which lost 4 bases and 8 bases, there was a span of 12 bases. This CDR3 contains 12 residues. The CDR3 is CAWKGSPHEQFF. For the CDR3, the DNA is TGTGCCTGGAAGGGCTCCCCCCATGAGCAGTTCTTC.

The J gene is TRBJ1-1, the V gene TRBV29-1; D uncertain. V shed 2 bases and J shed 2 bases, with 12 bases lying between them. This CDR3 has 14 residues. Germline V CDR1 and CDR2: SQVTM, ANQGSEA. The CDR3, as DNA: TGCAGCGTTGAACCTCCGGCCAGAAACACTGAAGCTTTCTTT. Amino acid sequence: CSVEPPARNTEAFF. The full variable domain, its missing parts supplied by reference TRBV29-1 and TRBJ1-1, is SAVISQKPSRDICQRGTSLTIQCQVDSQVTMMFWYRQQPGQSLTLIATANQGSEATYESGFVIDKFPISRPNLTFSTLTVSNMSPEDSSIYLCSVEPPARNTEAFFGQGTRLTVV.

This sequence joins TRBV7-2 and TRBJ2-5, with D maybe TRBD1 (5 bases). Germline CDR1 SGHTA, CDR2 FQGNSA. V lost 6 bases, J lost 1 base, and 21 bases lay in between. The CDR3 consists of 17 residues. In nucleotides, the CDR3 is TGTGCCAGCAGATTGACAGTGGGGTTGAAGGCCCAAGAGACCCAGTACTTC. Translating it yields CASRLTVGLKAQETQYF.

The chain links TRBV1 to TRBJ1-1; TRBD1 is taken as the D call from the table, unchecked against the DNA. TRBV1 is reported as a pseudogene. This CDR3 contains 16 residues. In DNA form, the CDR3 reads TGCACCAGCAGCCTAACCAGGACAGAAGGGAACACTGAAGCTTTCTTT. Translating gives CTSSLTRTEGNTEAFF.

V gene TRBV29-1 combines with J gene TRBJ2-2; no definite D call. The CDR3 has 13 amino acids. The V end lost 6 bases, the J end lost 2 bases, and 10 bases lay between the germline ends. Germline values: CDR1 SQVTM, CDR2 ANQGSEA. CDR3 sequence: CSVHGVNTGELFF. The CDR3 nucleotides read TGCAGCGTGCACGGAGTTAACACCGGGGAGCTGTTTTTT.

The rearrangement links TRBV2 to TRBJ2-6; D call uncertain. This CDR3 has 14 amino acids. V was trimmed by 2 bases and J by 5 bases, leaving 7 bases between them. Germline loops: CDR1 SNHLY, CDR2 FYNNEI. The CDR3 loop reads CASSERSRANVLTF. Written as DNA, the CDR3 is TGTGCCAGCAGTGAAAGGTCCCGGGCCAACGTCCTGACTTTC.

This clone has only a few counts. This chain connects TRBV30 to TRBJ1-1; D unclear. V was cut by 8 bases and J by 6 bases, with 10 bases left in between. Germline CDR1 and CDR2: GTSNPN and SVGIG (reference sequence). The CDR3 is 10 amino acids. CDR3 in DNA: TGTGCCCAAGGTCATGCTGAAGCTTTCTTT. The encoded protein is CAQGHAEAFF.

A few counts support this clone. The gene calls are TRBV29-1 and TRBJ2-5; D gene uncertain. The CDR3 spans 13 residues. Germline-derived CDR1 and CDR2 are SQVTM and ANQGSEA. The V end was cut by 2 bases, the J end by 5 bases, with 12 bases between. CDR3 residues: CSVEKIGAETQYF. The CDR3 nucleotides read TGCAGCGTTGAAAAGATCGGAGCGGAGACCCAGTACTTC.

Points on this clone: Other DNA sequences of this sample code for an identical CDR3. V and J are TRBV30 and TRBJ1-1; no definite D call. Germline CDR1 and CDR2: GTSNPN and SVGIG (reference sequence). The CDR3 is made up of 12 amino acids. Trimming removed 3 bases at V and 1 base at J, with 6 bases between. The CDR3 bases are TGTGCCTGGAGGGAGAAGAACACTGAAGCTTTCTTT. It encodes CAWREKNTEAFF.

The rearrangement joins TRBV15 to TRBJ2-3; 8 bases align to TRBD2. Germline CDR1 reads LNHNV; CDR2 reads YYDKDF (reference sequence). The CDR3 is 12 amino acids. V lost 1 base to trimming and J lost 11 bases; unmatched junction nucleotides: 2. The CDR3 spells CATSRVSGGQYF. CDR3 DNA: TGTGCCACCAGCAGAGTGAGCGGGGGGCAGTATTTT.

The chain employs TRBV7-2 and TRBJ2-7; D is possibly TRBD1 (5 bases). V was clipped by 5 bases and J by 6 bases, with 17 bases between them. Germline CDR1 reads SGHTA; CDR2 reads FQGNSA. The CDR3 spans 14 residues. CDR3 in DNA: TGTGCCAGCAGCGAAACTCCAGGGTTCCGCGAGCAGTACTTC. It is translated as CASSETPGFREQYF.

The chain couples TRBV25-1 to TRBJ2-3, with D unresolved. Trimming left V 4 bases short and J 1 base short, with 12 bases between. Germline CDR1 and CDR2: MGHDK and SYGVNS. The CDR3 is 15 amino acids. The CDR3 spells CASSGHQQRTDTQYF. CDR3 sequence (DNA): TGTGCCAGCAGTGGACACCAACAGCGCACAGATACGCAGTATTTT.